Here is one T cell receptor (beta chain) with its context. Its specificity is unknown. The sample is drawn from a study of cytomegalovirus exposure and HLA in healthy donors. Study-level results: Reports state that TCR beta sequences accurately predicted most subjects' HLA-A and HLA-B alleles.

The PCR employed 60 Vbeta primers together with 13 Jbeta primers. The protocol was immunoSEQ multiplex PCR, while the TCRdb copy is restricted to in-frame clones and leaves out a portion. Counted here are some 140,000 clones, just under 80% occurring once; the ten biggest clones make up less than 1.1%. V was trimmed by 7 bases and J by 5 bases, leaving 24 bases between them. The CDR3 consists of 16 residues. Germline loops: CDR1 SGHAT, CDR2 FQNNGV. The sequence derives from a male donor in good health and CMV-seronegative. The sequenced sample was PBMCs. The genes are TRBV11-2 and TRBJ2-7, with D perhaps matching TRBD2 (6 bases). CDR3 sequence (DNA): TGTGCCAGCACCCCCCCTAGGAGTCGGGGAGGAAACGAGCAGTACTTC. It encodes CASTPPRSRGGNEQYF. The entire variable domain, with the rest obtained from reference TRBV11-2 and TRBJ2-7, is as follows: EAGVAQSPRYKIIEKRQSVAFWCNPISGHATLYWYQQILGQGPKLLIQFQNNGVVDDSQLPKDRFSAERLKGVDSTLKIQPAKLEDSAVYLCASTPPRSRGGNEQYFGPGTRLTVT.